This T cell receptor beta chain originates from a study of cytomegalovirus exposure and HLA in healthy donors. Background on the study: Drawn from HLA-typed donors, tens of millions of unique TCRs were held in an early data release. Most genotyped donors, about 81% of about 400, had Caucasian-associated genetic ancestry.

CDR1 and CDR2 (germline): GTSNPN, SVGIG (reference sequence). The CDR3 covers 17 residues. V lost 2 bases and J lost 10; bases outside the gene matches: 17. The PCR made use of 60 Vbeta and 13 Jbeta primers. The repertoire was sequenced with immunoSEQ multiplex PCR; TCRdb's copy has only in-frame clones and lacks some. Here the sample spans roughly 220,000 clones, 60% to 80% being singletons. Healthy bone marrow donors formed the donor group. The receptor comes from a woman aged 30 to 39 in good health and CMV-seronegative. The sequencing sample was made of PBMCs. The chain couples TRBV30 to TRBJ2-1, with 10 nucleotides matching TRBD2. In DNA form, the CDR3 reads TGTGCCTGGAGTCTCAGTGGCTCTAGCGGGGGTGTAGAGGAGCAGTTCTTC. Amino acids: CAWSLSGSSGGVEEQFF.